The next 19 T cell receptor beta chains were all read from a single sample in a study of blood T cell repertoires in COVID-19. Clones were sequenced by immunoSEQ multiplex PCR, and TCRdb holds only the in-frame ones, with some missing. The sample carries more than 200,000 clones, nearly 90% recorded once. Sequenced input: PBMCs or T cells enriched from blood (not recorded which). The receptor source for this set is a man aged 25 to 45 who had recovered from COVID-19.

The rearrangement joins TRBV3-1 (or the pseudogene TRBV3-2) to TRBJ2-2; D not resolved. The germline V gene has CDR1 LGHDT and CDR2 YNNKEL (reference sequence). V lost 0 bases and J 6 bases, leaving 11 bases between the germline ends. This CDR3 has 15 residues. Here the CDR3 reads CASSQDLLLAGELFF. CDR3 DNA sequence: TGTGCCAGCAGCCAAGATTTACTATTAGCCGGGGAGCTGTTTTTT.

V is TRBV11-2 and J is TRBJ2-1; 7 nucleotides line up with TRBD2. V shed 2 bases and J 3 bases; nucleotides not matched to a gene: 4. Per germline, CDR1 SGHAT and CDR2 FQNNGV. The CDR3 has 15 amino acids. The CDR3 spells CASSLRGRYYNEQFF. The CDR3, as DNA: TGTGCCAGCAGCTTACGCGGGAGATACTACAATGAGCAGTTCTTC.

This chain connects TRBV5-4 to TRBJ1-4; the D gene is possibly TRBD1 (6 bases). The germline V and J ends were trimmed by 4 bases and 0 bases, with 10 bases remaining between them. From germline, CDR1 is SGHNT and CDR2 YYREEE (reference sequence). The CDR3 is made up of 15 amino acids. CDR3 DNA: TGTGCCAGCAGCCCCGGACAGACAACTAATGAAAAACTGTTTTTT. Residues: CASSPGQTTNEKLFF.

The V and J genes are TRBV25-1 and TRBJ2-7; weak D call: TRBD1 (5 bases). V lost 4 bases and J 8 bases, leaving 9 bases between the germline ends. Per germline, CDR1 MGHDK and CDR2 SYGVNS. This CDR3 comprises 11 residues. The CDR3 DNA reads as TGTGCCAGCAGTGTACAGGTCCAGCAGTACTTC. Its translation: CASSVQVQQYF.

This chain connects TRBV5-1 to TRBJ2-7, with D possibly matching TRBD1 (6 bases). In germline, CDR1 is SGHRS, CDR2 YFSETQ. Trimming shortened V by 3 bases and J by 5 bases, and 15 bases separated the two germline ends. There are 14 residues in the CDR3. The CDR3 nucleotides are TGCGCCAGCAGCTATACAGGGACGAGCCACGAGCAGTACTTC. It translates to CASSYTGTSHEQYF.

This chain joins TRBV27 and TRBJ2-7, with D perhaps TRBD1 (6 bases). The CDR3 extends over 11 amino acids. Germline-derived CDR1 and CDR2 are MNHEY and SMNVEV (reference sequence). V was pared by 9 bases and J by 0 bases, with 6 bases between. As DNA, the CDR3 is TGTGCCAGGACAGGCTCCTACGAGCAGTACTTC. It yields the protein CARTGSYEQYF.

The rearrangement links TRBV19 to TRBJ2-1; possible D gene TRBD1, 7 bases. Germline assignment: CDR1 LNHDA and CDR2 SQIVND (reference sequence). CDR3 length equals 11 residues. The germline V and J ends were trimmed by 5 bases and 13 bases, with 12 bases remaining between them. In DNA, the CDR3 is TGTGCCAGTAGTGCGGGACAGCTCCAGTTCTTC. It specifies CASSAGQLQFF.

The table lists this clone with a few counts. The CDR3 DNA follows: TGTGCCAGCAGTTTTATAGACAGGGGAGGCGGGGAGCTGTTTTTT. It specifies CASSFIDRGGGELFF. The chain joins TRBV28 to TRBJ2-2, with TRBD1 matching 8 bases. The germline CDR1 and CDR2 sequences are MDHEN and SYDVKM. The CDR3 totals 15 residues. V dropped 3 bases and J dropped 7; count of bases not matched to a gene: 7.

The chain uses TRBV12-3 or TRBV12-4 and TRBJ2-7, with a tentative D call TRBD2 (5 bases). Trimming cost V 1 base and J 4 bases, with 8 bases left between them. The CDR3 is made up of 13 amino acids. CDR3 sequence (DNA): TGTGCCAGCAGTTTAGAAGGGAGATACGAGCAGTACTTC. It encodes CASSLEGRYEQYF.

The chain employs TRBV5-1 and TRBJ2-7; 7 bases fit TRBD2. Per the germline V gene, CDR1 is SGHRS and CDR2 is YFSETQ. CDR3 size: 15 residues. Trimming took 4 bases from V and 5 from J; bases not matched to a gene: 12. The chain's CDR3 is CASSPETSWANEQYF. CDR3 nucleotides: TGCGCCAGCAGCCCCGAGACTAGCTGGGCGAACGAGCAGTACTTC.

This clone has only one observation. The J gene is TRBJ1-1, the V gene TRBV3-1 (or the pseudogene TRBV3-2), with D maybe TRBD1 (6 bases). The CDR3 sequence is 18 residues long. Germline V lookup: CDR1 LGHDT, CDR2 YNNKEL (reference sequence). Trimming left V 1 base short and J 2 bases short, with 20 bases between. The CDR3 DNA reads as TGTGCCAGCAGCCAAGTCTATAAGGGGGACTACCCAAACACTGAAGCTTTCTTT. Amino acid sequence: CASSQVYKGDYPNTEAFF.

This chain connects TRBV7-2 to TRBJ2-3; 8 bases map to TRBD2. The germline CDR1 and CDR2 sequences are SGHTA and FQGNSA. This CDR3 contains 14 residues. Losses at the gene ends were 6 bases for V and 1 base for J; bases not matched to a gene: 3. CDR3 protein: CASRLAERTDTQYF. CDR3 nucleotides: TGTGCCAGCAGACTAGCGGAACGCACAGATACGCAGTATTTT.

CDR3 residues: CASLSGAQGGDTQYF. In DNA form, the CDR3 reads TGTGCCAGCCTAAGCGGGGCGCAGGGTGGGGATACGCAGTATTTT. This chain uses TRBV7-6 with TRBJ2-3; 7 bases align to TRBD2. Germline values: CDR1 SGHVS, CDR2 FNYEAQ. CDR3 size: 15 residues. The J segment lost 6 bases and the V segment lost 8 bases, leaving 14 bases of the junction unmatched.

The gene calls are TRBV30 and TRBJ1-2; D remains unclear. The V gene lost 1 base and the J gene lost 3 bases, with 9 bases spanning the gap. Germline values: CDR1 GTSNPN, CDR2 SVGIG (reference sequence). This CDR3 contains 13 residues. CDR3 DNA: TGTGCCTGGAGTGCCCGACACGACTATGGCTACACCTTC. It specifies CAWSARHDYGYTF.

The DNA for the CDR3 is TGCGCCAGCAGCTTTAGACAGGGAGACTATGGCTACACCTTC. Its translation is CASSFRQGDYGYTF. This chain connects TRBV5-1 to TRBJ1-2; 7 bases fit TRBD1. The germline gives CDR1 SGHRS, CDR2 YFSETQ. The CDR3 totals 14 residues. V was clipped by 2 bases and J by 3 bases; unmatched bases: 4.

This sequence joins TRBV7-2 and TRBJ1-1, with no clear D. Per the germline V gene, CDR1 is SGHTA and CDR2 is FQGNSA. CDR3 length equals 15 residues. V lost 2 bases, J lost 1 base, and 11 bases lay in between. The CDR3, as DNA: TGTGCCAGCAGCTTAATGTACTCAGGGAACACTGAAGCTTTCTTT. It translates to CASSLMYSGNTEAFF. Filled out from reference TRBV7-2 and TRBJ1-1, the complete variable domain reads GAGVSQSPSNKVTEKGKDVELRCDPISGHTALYWYRQSLGQGLEFLIYFQGNSAPDKSGLPSDRFSAERTGGSVSTLTIQRTQQEDSAVYLCASSLMYSGNTEAFFGQGTRLTVV.

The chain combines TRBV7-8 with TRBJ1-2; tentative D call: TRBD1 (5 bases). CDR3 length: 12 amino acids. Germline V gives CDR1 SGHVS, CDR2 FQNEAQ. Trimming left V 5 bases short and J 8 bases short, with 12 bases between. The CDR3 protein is CASSHRLRGYTF. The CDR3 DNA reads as TGTGCCAGCAGCCACAGGCTACGGGGCTACACCTTC.

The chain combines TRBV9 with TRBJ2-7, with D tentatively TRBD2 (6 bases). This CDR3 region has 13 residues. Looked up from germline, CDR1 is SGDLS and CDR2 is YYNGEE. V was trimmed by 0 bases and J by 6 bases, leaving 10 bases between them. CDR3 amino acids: CASSVGAGSEQYF. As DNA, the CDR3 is TGTGCCAGCAGCGTAGGCGCGGGATCCGAGCAGTACTTC.

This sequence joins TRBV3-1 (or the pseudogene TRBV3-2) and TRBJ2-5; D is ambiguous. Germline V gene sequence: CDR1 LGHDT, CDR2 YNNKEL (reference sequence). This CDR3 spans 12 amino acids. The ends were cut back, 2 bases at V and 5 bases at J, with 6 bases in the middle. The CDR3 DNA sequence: TGTGCCAGCAGCCAACAGGTGGAGACCCAGTACTTC. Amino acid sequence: CASSQQVETQYF.